A selection of T cell receptor beta chains follows, all from one sample in a study of blood T cell repertoires in COVID-19. Assay used: immunoSEQ multiplex PCR; TCRdb lists only in-frame clones, some missing. This sample has about 83,000 clones; about nine tenths occur once, and the top ten carry 15% to 20%. What was sequenced was peripheral blood. Receptor source: a woman over 75 with active or convalescent COVID-19. Both conserved end residues are part of each CDR3. A D gene is named only where the DNA matches it firmly. Expanded clones get a size class; other rows say once, few or many, or leave the size out.

cdr3_aa | cdr3_nt | j_call | d_call | v_call | clone_size
CASSLEGSGGSHNSNEQFF | TGTGCCAGCAGCTTAGAGGGTAGCGGGGGTTCACATAATAGTAATGAGCAGTTCTTC | TRBJ2-1 | TRBD2 | TRBV11-3 | -
CASSSRTGDLYGYTF | TGTGCCAGCAGTTCGCGGACAGGGGACCTCTATGGCTACACCTTC | TRBJ1-2 | TRBD1 | TRBV6-2/TRBV6-3 | -
CASRDEGKNIQYF | TGTGCCAGCAGGGATGAGGGCAAAAACATTCAGTACTTC | TRBJ2-4 | - | TRBV28 | -
CATSRDRGAEAFF | TGTGCCACCAGCAGAGACCGGGGGGCTGAAGCTTTCTTT | TRBJ1-1 | - | TRBV15 | -
CASSQTRDRYNSPLHF | TGCGCCAGCAGCCAGACCCGGGACAGGTATAATTCACCCCTCCACTTT | TRBJ1-6 | TRBD1 | TRBV4-1 | -
CASSQGLAGTYTDTQYF | TGTGCCAGCAGCCAAGGGCTAGCGGGGACCTACACAGATACGCAGTATTTT | TRBJ2-3 | TRBD2 | TRBV3-1/TRBV3-2 | -
CASSSNDRGGYNEQFF | TGTGCCAGCAGCTCCAACGACAGGGGTGGGTACAATGAGCAGTTCTTC | TRBJ2-1 | TRBD1 | TRBV7-2 | -
CASSHNRGETQYF | TGTGCCAGCAGTCACAACAGGGGAGAGACCCAGTACTTC | TRBJ2-5 | TRBD1 | TRBV6-2/TRBV6-3 | -
CASRVDSVYGYTF | TGTGCCAGCAGGGTTGACTCAGTCTATGGCTACACCTTC | TRBJ1-2 | - | TRBV2 | -
CASRPRGTGSDYGYTF | TGTGCCAGCAGACCTCGGGGGACAGGGTCGGACTATGGCTACACCTTC | TRBJ1-2 | TRBD1 | TRBV6-4 | few
CASSQDHPGYEQYF | TGTGCCAGCAGCCAAGATCATCCGGGCTACGAGCAGTACTTC | TRBJ2-7 | - | TRBV4-2 | -
CASSLEGGSNQPQHF | TGCGCCAGCAGCCTGGAGGGGGGGAGTAATCAGCCCCAGCATTTT | TRBJ1-5 | - | TRBV5-1 | -
CASSRKGTNEKLFF | TGTGCCAGCAGCCGGAAGGGGACTAATGAAAAACTGTTTTTT | TRBJ1-4 | - | TRBV5-5 | -
CASSPEVGSYEQYF | TGTGCCAGCAGCCCCGAAGTCGGGTCCTACGAGCAGTACTTC | TRBJ2-7 | - | TRBV9 | -
CASSARSLSSGGAGDTQYF | TGTGCCAGCAGCGCCCGCTCTCTTAGTAGCGGGGGGGCCGGAGATACGCAGTATTTT | TRBJ2-3 | TRBD2 | TRBV9 | -
CATSRGGQGRGNEQFF | TGTGCCACCAGCAGGGGGGGACAGGGACGAGGGAATGAGCAGTTCTTC | TRBJ2-1 | TRBD1 | TRBV15 | -
CASSLGQTSSKNIQYF | TGTGCCAGCAGTCTCGGACAGACTTCGAGCAAAAACATTCAGTACTTC | TRBJ2-4 | - | TRBV7-9 | -
CASSYSREWETQYF | TGTGCCAGCAGTTACTCTCGGGAGTGGGAGACCCAGTACTTC | TRBJ2-5 | - | TRBV6-2/TRBV6-3 | -
CASSPEGLAGGPSGQFF | TGTGCCAGTAGTCCTGAGGGACTAGCGGGGGGGCCCTCCGGGCAGTTCTTC | TRBJ2-1 | TRBD2 | TRBV19 | -
CASSLSSPITGANVLTF | TGTGCCAGCAGTTTATCTTCCCCTATTACTGGGGCCAACGTCCTGACTTTC | TRBJ2-6 | - | TRBV27 | few
CASSSGQGLPYF | TGTGCCAGCAGTTCTGGCCAGGGACTCCCGTACTTC | TRBJ2-5 | - | TRBV7-7 | -
CAWISEGAVDTQYF | TGTGCCTGGATTTCAGAGGGGGCGGTAGATACGCAGTATTTT | TRBJ2-3 | TRBD1 | TRBV30 | -
CASSPPGGSNQPQHF | TGTGCCAGCTCACCACCGGGGGGGAGCAATCAGCCCCAGCATTTT | TRBJ1-5 | - | TRBV18 | few
CASSVAGGGAEQYF | TGTGCCAGCAGCGTAGCTGGAGGGGGGGCGGAGCAGTACTTC | TRBJ2-7 | - | TRBV9 | -
CASSRDRGQNEQFF | TGTGCCAGCAGTAGAGACAGGGGGCAAAATGAGCAGTTCTTC | TRBJ2-1 | TRBD1 | TRBV6-5 | -
CASSLKGGGDYEQYF | TGTGCCAGCAGCTTAAAAGGAGGGGGGGACTACGAGCAGTACTTC | TRBJ2-7 | - | TRBV7-9 | once
CASSQEPGQGVREQYF | TGTGCCAGCAGCCAGGAACCCGGACAGGGGGTACGGGAGCAGTACTTC | TRBJ2-7 | TRBD1 | TRBV3-1/TRBV3-2 | -
CASSSGVLAGAGEQFF | TGTGCCAGCAGTAGTGGGGTTTTAGCGGGGGCGGGTGAGCAGTTCTTC | TRBJ2-1 | TRBD2 | TRBV6-2/TRBV6-3 | -
CASRETGGWGIQYF | TGTGCCAGCAGAGAGACAGGGGGCTGGGGCATTCAGTACTTC | TRBJ2-4 | TRBD1 | TRBV27 | -
CASSQGGLAGYEQYF | TGCGCCAGCAGCCAAGGAGGACTAGCGGGCTACGAGCAGTACTTC | TRBJ2-7 | TRBD2 | TRBV4-1 | -
CAWSRDTTGELFF | TGTGCCTGGAGTAGAGACACAACCGGGGAGCTGTTTTTT | TRBJ2-2 | - | TRBV30 | -
CASSLDGQSYNEQFF | TGCGCCAGCAGCTTGGACGGACAATCCTACAATGAGCAGTTCTTC | TRBJ2-1 | - | TRBV5-1 | -
CASSQGTTSEQYF | TGCGCCAGCAGCCAAGGGACAACCTCCGAGCAGTACTTC | TRBJ2-7 | - | TRBV4-3 | -
CAWSITGEQPQHF | TGTGCCTGGAGTATCACAGGGGAACAGCCCCAGCATTTT | TRBJ1-5 | TRBD1 | TRBV30 | once
CAWVDFRSSYNSPLHF | TGTGCCTGGGTGGACTTTCGGAGCTCCTATAATTCACCCCTCCACTTT | TRBJ1-6 | - | TRBV30 | once
CASSLPLMETGGAYTQYF | TGTGCCAGCAGCTTGCCGTTGATGGAGACAGGGGGCGCTTATACGCAGTATTTT | TRBJ2-3 | TRBD1 | TRBV5-4 | -
CASSDGTPVVRETQYF | TGTGCCAGCAGTGACGGGACTCCGGTCGTGAGAGAGACCCAGTACTTC | TRBJ2-5 | - | TRBV25-1 | -
CASRGDRGNTGELFF | TGTGCCAGCAGAGGCGACAGGGGGAACACCGGGGAGCTGTTTTTT | TRBJ2-2 | TRBD1 | TRBV6-5 | -
CASSLVGGTETQYF | TGCGCCAGCAGCTTGGTGGGGGGGACAGAGACCCAGTACTTC | TRBJ2-5 | TRBD2 | TRBV5-1 | -
CAIGSGQGYEQYF | TGTGCCATCGGATCGGGACAGGGCTACGAGCAGTACTTC | TRBJ2-7 | TRBD1 | TRBV10-3 | -
CAGDRGYNSPLHF | TGTGCCGGGGACAGGGGTTATAATTCACCCCTCCACTTT | TRBJ1-6 | TRBD1 | TRBV7-9 | -
CASSFNQETQYF | TGTGCCAGCAGCTTTAACCAAGAGACCCAGTACTTC | TRBJ2-5 | - | TRBV5-6 | once
CASSQEGQAPKQYF | TGTGCCAGCAGCCAAGAGGGACAGGCCCCTAAGCAGTACTTC | TRBJ2-7 | TRBD1 | TRBV3-1/TRBV3-2 | -
CASSVHGTSGGADTQYF | TGTGCCAGCAGCGTTCATGGGACTAGCGGGGGGGCAGATACGCAGTATTTT | TRBJ2-3 | TRBD2 | TRBV9 | -
CASSLEGGPISNEQFF | TGTGCCAGCAGCTTGGAAGGGGGCCCTATATCCAATGAGCAGTTCTTC | TRBJ2-1 | TRBD1 | TRBV5-6 | -
CASSLHHRGNTIYF | TGTGCCAGCAGTTTACACCACAGGGGAAACACCATATATTTT | TRBJ1-3 | - | TRBV28 | -
CASSSPRDTYDVGYTF | TGTGCCAGCAGCTCTCCGCGTGACACGTACGATGTCGGCTACACCTTC | TRBJ1-2 | - | TRBV7-9 | -
CASSSPRQSNYGYTF | TGTGCCAGCAGCTCCCCGAGACAGAGCAACTATGGCTACACCTTC | TRBJ1-2 | - | TRBV7-2 | -
CASSLGSAGTEAFF | TGTGCCAGCAGCTTGGGTTCGGCGGGGACTGAAGCTTTCTTT | TRBJ1-1 | - | TRBV5-4 | few
CVPGQSSYEQYF | TGTGTGCCGGGACAGAGCTCCTACGAGCAGTACTTC | TRBJ2-7 | TRBD1 | TRBV6-5 | -
CASSLMGAGELFF | TGTGCCAGCAGTTTGATGGGCGCCGGGGAGCTGTTTTTT | TRBJ2-2 | - | TRBV12-3/TRBV12-4 | -
CASSRGAGDTEAFF | TGTGCCAGCAGTCGGGGGGCAGGGGACACTGAAGCTTTCTTT | TRBJ1-1 | - | TRBV2 | -
CASSYFRQETQYF | TGTGCCAGCAGTTACTTCAGGCAAGAGACCCAGTACTTC | TRBJ2-5 | - | TRBV25-1 | -
CASSNTGLRATEAFF | TGTGCCAGCAGTAATACAGGGCTGAGGGCCACTGAAGCTTTCTTT | TRBJ1-1 | - | TRBV28 | -